This is a list of T cell receptor beta chains from one sample in a study of shared T cell receptors in the human thymus. Measured with immunoSEQ multiplex PCR; TCRdb has only the in-frame clones, and not every one. The repertoire holds about 660,000 clones, with around 87% as singletons. These data were also filed under a second study, of human thymus T cells.

Sequencing was done on a sample of thymocytes. The receptors here all came from a boy in the first two years of life with a congenital heart defect. Each CDR3 is given with its conserved first and last residue. D genes are given only for firm matches. A row's size may be missing; if present it is once, few, many or a size class.

TRBJ2-5 | TRBV9 | TRBD2 | once | TGTGCCAGCAGCCCAAAGCGGGCCTCGGGGGGAGGGCAAGAGACCCAGTACTTC | CASSPKRASGGGQETQYF
TRBJ2-7 | TRBV19 | TRBD2 | . | TGTGCCAGTAGTAGCGGGAGGCCCCTCCGCCTCTACGAGCAGTACTTC | CASSSGRPLRLYEQYF
TRBJ1-5 | TRBV7-8 | . | . | TGTGCCAGCAGCGGGGATGGGGGCGAAGTCCGCCAGCCCCAGCATTTT | CASSGDGGEVRQPQHF
TRBJ2-7 | TRBV27 | TRBD1 | few | TGTGCCAGCAGCCCAACCGGGACAGGCCCACTACACGAGCAGTACTTC | CASSPTGTGPLHEQYF
TRBJ2-7 | TRBV4-3 | . | . | TGCGCCAGCAGCCCCAGCCAACAGGGCGGGGAGCAGTACTTC | CASSPSQQGGEQYF
TRBJ2-1 | TRBV6-8 | . | . | TGTGCCAGCAGTTACTCGTGCGGTAACTACAATGAGCAGTTCTTC | CASSYSCGNYNEQFF
TRBJ2-1 | TRBV6-1 | TRBD2 | . | TGTGCCAGCAGTGGGGGGACTAGCGGGAATTTCAATGAGCAGTTCTTC | CASSGGTSGNFNEQFF
TRBJ1-5 | TRBV19 | TRBD1 | . | TGTGCCAGTAGTATAGATGAGGGGGCGAGCAATCAGCCCCAGCATTTT | CASSIDEGASNQPQHF
TRBJ1-1 | TRBV11-2 | . | . | TGTGCCAGCAGCTCCCAGGTTGAAGAGAACACTGAAGCTTTCTTT | CASSSQVEENTEAFF
TRBJ2-7 | TRBV7-2 | TRBD2 | few | TGTGCCAGCAGCCCCCCCCCACTAGCGGGGGGGCTCTACGAGCAGTACTTC | CASSPPPLAGGLYEQYF
TRBJ1-2 | TRBV4-1 | . | . | TGCGCCAGCAGCCTTGGGGCAGACTATGGCTACACCTTC | CASSLGADYGYTF
TRBJ2-3 | TRBV9 | TRBD1 | few | TGTGCCAGCAGCGTAGCACGTACAGGGGACACAGATACGCAGTATTTT | CASSVARTGDTDTQYF
TRBJ2-7 | TRBV30 | TRBD2 | . | TGTGCCTGGAGTGTACGGGGACTAGCGCCTAGCTCCTACGAGCAGTACTTC | CAWSVRGLAPSSYEQYF
TRBJ2-7 | TRBV4-1 | TRBD2 | . | TGCGCCAGCAGCCAAGATATGAGGGAGGGCGGCGAGCAGTACTTC | CASSQDMREGGEQYF
TRBJ2-2 | TRBV28 | . | few | TGTGCCAGCAGTTATACCAGCGGCACCGGGGAGCTGTTTTTT | CASSYTSGTGELFF
TRBJ2-7 | TRBV2 | TRBD1 | . | TGTGCCATCACGGGGACAGGCCTTGGCGAGCAGTACTTC | CAITGTGLGEQYF